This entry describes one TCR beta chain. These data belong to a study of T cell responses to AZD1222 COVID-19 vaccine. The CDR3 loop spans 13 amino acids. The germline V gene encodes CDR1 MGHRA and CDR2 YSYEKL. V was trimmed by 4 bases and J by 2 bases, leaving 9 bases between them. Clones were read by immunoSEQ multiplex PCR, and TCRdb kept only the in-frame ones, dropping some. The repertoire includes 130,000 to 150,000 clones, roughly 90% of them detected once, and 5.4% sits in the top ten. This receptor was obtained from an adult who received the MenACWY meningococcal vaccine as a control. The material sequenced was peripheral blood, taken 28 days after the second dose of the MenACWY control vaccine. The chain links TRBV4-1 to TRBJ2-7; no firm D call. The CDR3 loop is CASSPTGTYEQYF. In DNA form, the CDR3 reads TGCGCCAGCAGCCCGACTGGGACCTACGAGCAGTACTTC.